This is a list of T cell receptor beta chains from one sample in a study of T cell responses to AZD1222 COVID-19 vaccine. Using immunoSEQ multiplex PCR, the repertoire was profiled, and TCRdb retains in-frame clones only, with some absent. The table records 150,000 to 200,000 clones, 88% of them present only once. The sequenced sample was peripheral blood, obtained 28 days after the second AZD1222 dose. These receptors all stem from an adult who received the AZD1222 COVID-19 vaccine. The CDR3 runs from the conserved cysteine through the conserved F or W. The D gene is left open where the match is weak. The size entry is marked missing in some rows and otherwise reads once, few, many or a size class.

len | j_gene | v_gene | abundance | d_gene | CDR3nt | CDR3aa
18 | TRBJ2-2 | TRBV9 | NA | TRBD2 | TGTGCCAGCAGCGTAGGGCTAGCGGGGGGTCCGAACACCGGGGAGCTGTTTTTT | CASSVGLAGGPNTGELFF
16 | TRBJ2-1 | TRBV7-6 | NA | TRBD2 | TGTGCCAGCAGCTTAACTAGCGGGGAGGACTACAATGAGCAGTTCTTC | CASSLTSGEDYNEQFF
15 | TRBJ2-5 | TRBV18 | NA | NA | TGTGCCAGCTCGCGCTCAGTTACTCGTCAGGAGACCCAGTACTTC | CASSRSVTRQETQYF
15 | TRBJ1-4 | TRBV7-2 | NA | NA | TGTGCCAGCAGCTTAGACTTCTCCAGCTCTGAAAAACTGTTTTTT | CASSLDFSSSEKLFF
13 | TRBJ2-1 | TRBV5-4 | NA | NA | TGTGCCAGCAGCTCACAGGGGAGGAATGAGCAGTTCTTC | CASSSQGRNEQFF
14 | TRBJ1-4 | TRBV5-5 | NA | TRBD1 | TGTGCCAGCGCTATCGGGACAGAGCCTCCAAAACTGTTTTTT | CASAIGTEPPKLFF
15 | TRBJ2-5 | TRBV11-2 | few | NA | TGTGCCAGCAGCTTAGAAGGAAGGGCAGTCGGGACCCAGTACTTC | CASSLEGRAVGTQYF
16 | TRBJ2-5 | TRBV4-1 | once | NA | TGCGCCAGCAGCCAAGGGCGGGGGCCGACGGGGGAGACCCAGTACTTC | CASSQGRGPTGETQYF
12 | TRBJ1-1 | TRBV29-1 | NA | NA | TGCAGCGTTTCAGGGGCGAACACTGAAGCTTTCTTT | CSVSGANTEAFF
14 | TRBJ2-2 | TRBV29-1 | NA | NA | TGCAGCGTTGAAAGGCAGACTAACACCGGGGAGCTGTTTTTT | CSVERQTNTGELFF
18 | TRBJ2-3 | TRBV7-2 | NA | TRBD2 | TGTGCCAGCAGCTTACAGACTAGCGGGGGCCCTAGCACAGATACGCAGTATTTT | CASSLQTSGGPSTDTQYF
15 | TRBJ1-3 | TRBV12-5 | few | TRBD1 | TGTGCTAGTGGCTTAGCAGGGGGAACTGGAAACACCATATATTTT | CASGLAGGTGNTIYF
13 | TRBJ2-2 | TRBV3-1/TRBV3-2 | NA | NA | TGTGCCAGCAGCCATTCATTCACCGGGGAGCTGTTTTTT | CASSHSFTGELFF
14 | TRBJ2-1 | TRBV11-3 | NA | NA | TGTGCCAGCAGCCGACAGGCCGTCTACAATGAGCAGTTCTTC | CASSRQAVYNEQFF
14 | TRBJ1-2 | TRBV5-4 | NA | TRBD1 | TGTGCCAGCAGCAACGACAGGGGGAACTATGGCTACACCTTC | CASSNDRGNYGYTF